The 25 T cell receptor beta chains listed next were all sequenced from one sample in a study of shared clonotypes between healthy human individuals. Here immunoSEQ multiplex PCR was the method, and the copy in TCRdb shows in-frame clones only, minus some. The sample holds millions of clones, more than 80% seen once. Sequencing used naive CD4+ T cells sorted from blood. Subset denoted: CD45RA+ positively selected. The receptors stem from a man between 18 and 35 years old in good health.

The CDR3 nucleotides are TGTGCCAGCAGTGAACTGACAACTGGGGCCAACGTCCTGACTTTC. The encoded protein is CASSELTTGANVLTF. The chain couples TRBV6-1 to TRBJ2-6; D is unclear. V was cut by 2 bases and J by 2 bases, with 7 bases left in between. CDR1 is MNHNS, CDR2 SASEGT, per germline. The CDR3 totals 15 residues.

With respect to this clone: Different DNA sequences within this sample yield the same CDR3. The rearrangement uses TRBV5-1 and TRBJ2-2; TRBD2 aligns across 7 bases. J was trimmed by 1 base and V by 0 bases; bases with no gene match: 3. The CDR3 is made up of 16 amino acids. Per the germline V gene, CDR1 is SGHRS and CDR2 is YFSETQ. Written as DNA, the CDR3 is TGCGCCAGCAGCTTGGATCCGGGGGGGAACACCGGGGAGCTGTTTTTT. Its translation: CASSLDPGGNTGELFF.

CDR3 nucleotides: TGTGCCAGCAGCCCAAGTGGATATGGCTACACCTTC. Protein product: CASSPSGYGYTF. V is TRBV7-9 and J is TRBJ1-2, with D uncertain. The ends were cut back, 5 bases at V and 5 bases at J, with 9 bases in the middle. There are 12 residues in the CDR3. Germline CDR1 is SEHNR and CDR2 is FQNEAQ (reference sequence).

The rearrangement uses TRBV10-3 and TRBJ1-6; possibly TRBD1 for D (6 bases). V lost 0 bases and J 3 bases, leaving 15 bases between the germline ends. The germline V gene has CDR1 ENHRY and CDR2 SYGVKD. This CDR3 spans 18 amino acids. This chain's CDR3 is CAISESRGTTGYNSPLHF. For the CDR3, the DNA is TGTGCCATCAGTGAGTCGCGCGGGACGACAGGCTATAATTCACCCCTCCACTTT.

This rearrangement joins TRBV4-3 to TRBJ2-5; 7 bases map to TRBD2. Trimming cost V 8 bases and J 1 base; bases outside gene matches: 4. This CDR3 region has 13 residues. Germline V gene sequence: CDR1 LGHNA, CDR2 YSLEER. The CDR3 nucleotides read TGCGCCAGCGCTAGCGGCCTCCAAGAGACCCAGTACTTC. Translation: CASASGLQETQYF.

The chain has TRBV19 and TRBJ2-2, with D hard to call. This CDR3 is 11 amino acids long. The V and J ends lost 4 bases and 8 bases respectively, with 5 bases between them. Germline-derived CDR1 and CDR2 are LNHDA and SQIVND (reference sequence). The chain's CDR3 is CASSKAGELFF. CDR3 DNA: TGTGCCAGTAGTAAAGCGGGGGAGCTGTTTTTT.

This chain uses TRBV10-2 with TRBJ2-7; TRBD1 aligns across 8 bases. This CDR3 contains 14 residues. Germline V lookup: CDR1 WSHSY, CDR2 SAAADI. Unmatched junction bases numbered 6, after V lost 6 bases and J lost 2 bases. DNA for the CDR3: TGCGCCAGCAGGGCCACAGGGGGGACCTACGAGCAGTACTTC. It encodes CASRATGGTYEQYF.

The chain has TRBV5-1 and TRBJ1-1; D is perhaps TRBD1 (5 bases). CDR3 length: 14 amino acids. Trimming shortened V by 5 bases and J by 3 bases, and 14 bases separated the two germline ends. Germline V gives CDR1 SGHRS, CDR2 YFSETQ. The CDR3 region is CASRKTGGDTEAFF. In DNA form, the CDR3 reads TGCGCCAGCAGGAAAACAGGCGGGGACACTGAAGCTTTCTTT.

V usage is TRBV6-6 and J usage is TRBJ2-2; tentatively, D is TRBD1 (5 bases). CDR1 and CDR2 (germline): MNHNY, SVGAGI (reference sequence). Trimming took 8 bases from V and 5 from J, leaving 12 bases between them. This CDR3 spans 13 amino acids. The CDR3 nucleotides are TGTGCCAGCGGCTTTCAGGGTACCGGGGAGCTGTTTTTT. Amino acid sequence: CASGFQGTGELFF.

Concerning this clone itself: Other nucleotide sequences in the sample specify the same CDR3. The V gene is TRBV11-3, the J gene TRBJ2-1, with 8 nucleotides matching TRBD2. The CDR3 sequence is 15 residues long. The V and J ends lost 3 bases and 1 base, in that order; junction bases with no gene match: 2. Germline lookup yields CDR1 SGHNT and CDR2 YENEEA. The CDR3 DNA reads TGTGCCAGCAGCTTGAGCGGGGGATCCTACAATGAGCAGTTCTTC. This codes for CASSLSGGSYNEQFF.

The chain combines TRBV5-1 with TRBJ2-1, with 7 nucleotides matching TRBD2. Unmatched junction bases numbered 11, after V lost 0 bases and J lost 5 bases. The germline V gene encodes CDR1 SGHRS and CDR2 YFSETQ. The CDR3 has 17 residues. The CDR3 here is CASSLAFGRGMHNEQFF. The CDR3 nucleotides read TGCGCCAGCAGCTTGGCCTTCGGGCGGGGGATGCACAATGAGCAGTTCTTC.

Points on this clone: Other nucleotide sequences from this sample produce the same CDR3. V usage is TRBV18 and J usage is TRBJ2-5; unclear D gene. Germline CDR1 KGHSH, CDR2 LQKENI. This CDR3 is 13 amino acids long. V shed 0 bases and J shed 5 bases, with 7 bases lying between them. In DNA form, the CDR3 reads TGTGCCAGCTCACCACCTAACGGGGAGACCCAGTACTTC. Translated, it gives CASSPPNGETQYF. The full variable domain, with the rest looked up from reference TRBV18 and TRBJ2-5, is NAGVMQNPRHLVRRRGQEARLRCSPMKGHSHVYWYRQLPEEGLKFMVYLQKENIIDESGMPKERFSAEFPKEGPSILRIQQVVRGDSAAYFCASSPPNGETQYFGPGTRLLVL.

As regards this clone: The sample contains more than one DNA sequence encoding this CDR3. The chain is built from TRBV7-2 and TRBJ2-7; 9 nucleotides line up with TRBD2. The germline gives CDR1 SGHTA, CDR2 FQGNSA. The CDR3 contains 15 residues. V dropped 5 bases and J dropped 2; count of bases not matched to a gene: 7. This chain's CDR3 is CASSLGLAETYEQYF. The CDR3 DNA sequence: TGTGCCAGCAGCCTGGGACTAGCAGAAACCTACGAGCAGTACTTC.

This chain joins TRBV5-4 and TRBJ1-5; 7 positions match TRBD1. CDR1 is SGHNT and CDR2 is YYREEE in the germline V gene (reference sequence). The V segment lost 3 bases and the J segment 4 bases; nucleotides outside the gene matches: 10. This CDR3 is built from 16 residues. The CDR3 loop reads CASSSGPGQPNQPQHF. Written as DNA, the CDR3 is TGTGCCAGCAGCTCCGGACCGGGACAGCCAAATCAGCCCCAGCATTTT. The complete variable domain, with remaining parts taken from reference TRBV5-4 and TRBJ1-5, reads ETGVTQSPTHLIKTRGQQVTLRCSSQSGHNTVSWYQQALGQGPQFIFQYYREEENGRGNFPPRFSGLQFPNYSSELNVNALELDDSALYLCASSSGPGQPNQPQHFGDGTRLSIL.

Points on this clone: Distinct nucleotide sequences in the sample also encode this CDR3. V usage is TRBV5-1 and J usage is TRBJ2-3, with 8 bases lining up with TRBD2. Germline V gives CDR1 SGHRS, CDR2 YFSETQ. Trimming cost V 3 bases and J 4 bases; bases outside gene matches: 4. This CDR3 contains 14 residues. The CDR3 region is CASSSGGAADTQYF. The CDR3 coding sequence is TGCGCCAGCAGCTCCGGGGGGGCGGCAGATACGCAGTATTTT.

The rearrangement links TRBV9 to TRBJ1-5; D is perhaps TRBD1 (5 bases). Germline V gives CDR1 SGDLS, CDR2 YYNGEE. Trimming cost V 4 bases and J 4 bases, with 15 bases left between them. This CDR3 is 15 amino acids long. The CDR3 region is CASSPGPQGNQPQHF. For the CDR3, the DNA is TGTGCCAGCAGCCCCGGGCCCCAGGGAAATCAGCCCCAGCATTTT.

This rearrangement joins TRBV7-2 to TRBJ2-3, with D possibly TRBD2 on 6 matching bases. The CDR3 sequence is 16 residues long. The germline CDR1 and CDR2 sequences are SGHTA and FQGNSA. V shed 5 bases and J shed 2 bases, with 17 bases lying between them. CDR3 DNA: TGTGCCAGCAGCACTTTTAGCGGTCAACCCACAGATACGCAGTATTTT. As protein: CASSTFSGQPTDTQYF.

In this sample, this clone turned up once. The chain couples TRBV11-2 to TRBJ1-2; 10 positions agree with TRBD1. The CDR3 runs 15 residues. The V segment lost 6 bases and the J segment 5 bases; nucleotides outside the gene matches: 9. Germline lookup yields CDR1 SGHAT and CDR2 FQNNGV. The CDR3 DNA reads TGTGCCAGCAGGGACCAAGGGACAGGGGATTATGGCTACACCTTC. Protein product: CASRDQGTGDYGYTF.

This chain joins TRBV5-1 and TRBJ2-7; TRBD2 might be the D (5 bases). This CDR3 has 12 residues. CDR1 is SGHRS and CDR2 is YFSETQ in the germline V gene. Trimming pared 5 bases from V and 6 bases from J, leaving 12 bases between. DNA of the CDR3: TGCGCCAGCAGGGACTCCTCGGGCGAGCAGTACTTC. Amino acid sequence: CASRDSSGEQYF.

The rearrangement links TRBV30 to TRBJ2-3, with D unclear. The CDR3 is made up of 16 amino acids. Germline assignment: CDR1 GTSNPN and CDR2 SVGIG (reference sequence). V gave up 5 bases and J gave up 0 bases, with 18 bases separating them. The CDR3 protein is CAWPQSVYSSTDTQYF. The CDR3 DNA reads as TGTGCCTGGCCCCAATCAGTATACTCTAGCACAGATACGCAGTATTTT.

The chain uses TRBV7-9 and TRBJ1-4; weak D call: TRBD1 (6 bases). Trimming shortened V by 5 bases and J by 13 bases, and 14 bases separated the two germline ends. Germline V CDR1 and CDR2: SEHNR, FQNEAQ (reference sequence). There are 12 residues in the CDR3. The CDR3 protein is CASSTAQGGLFF. CDR3 in DNA: TGTGCCAGCAGCACCGCACAGGGAGGACTGTTTTTT.

The chain joins TRBV12-5 to TRBJ2-7, with TRBD1 matching over 7 bases. The CDR3 is 15 amino acids. Trimming removed 0 bases from V and 2 bases from J; junction bases left unmatched: 4. Germline CDR1 reads LGHNT; CDR2 reads FRNRAP. CDR3 protein: CASGLVRDRAYEQYF. The CDR3 DNA sequence: TGTGCTAGTGGTTTGGTACGAGACAGGGCCTACGAGCAGTACTTC. Using reference TRBV12-5 and TRBJ2-7 for the parts outside the CDR3, the full variable domain is DARVTQTPRHKVTEMGQEVTMRCQPILGHNTVFWYRQTMMQGLELLAYFRNRAPLDDSGMPKDRFSAEMPDATLATLKIQPSEPRDSAVYFCASGLVRDRAYEQYFGPGTRLTVT.

The chain employs TRBV7-2 and TRBJ2-7, with TRBD2 matching 15 bases. The germline V gene encodes CDR1 SGHTA and CDR2 FQGNSA. This CDR3 has 17 residues. With 5 bases clipped from V and 3 bases from J, the junction kept 8 bases outside the gene matches. CDR3 DNA sequence: TGTGCCAGCAGCAGTCCGGGACTAGCGGGGGGTCTCTACGAGCAGTACTTC. Amino acids: CASSSPGLAGGLYEQYF.

The chain recombines TRBV10-2 with TRBJ2-7; D is possibly TRBD1 (6 bases). V was cut by 6 bases and J by 3 bases, with 9 bases left in between. The germline V gene encodes CDR1 WSHSY and CDR2 SAAADI. The CDR3 is 12 amino acids. CDR3 in amino acids: CASRGQDYEQYF. The DNA for the CDR3 is TGCGCCAGCAGGGGACAAGACTACGAGCAGTACTTC.

The chain couples TRBV10-2 to TRBJ2-3, with D maybe TRBD1 (5 bases). The CDR3 sequence is 13 residues long. Between the trimmed V and J ends, which lost 7 bases and 0 bases, there was a span of 8 bases. Germline CDR1 and CDR2: WSHSY and SAAADI. The CDR3 loop reads CASKRQSTDTQYF. Written as DNA, the CDR3 is TGCGCCAGCAAGAGACAGAGCACAGATACGCAGTATTTT.